The 14 T cell receptor beta chains below come from one sample, sequenced in a study of shared clonotypes between healthy human individuals. CD45RO-negative, CCR7-positively selected cells formed the naive CD8 fraction, excluding terminally differentiated effector memory CD45RA+ cells. The assay was immunoSEQ multiplex PCR, and TCRdb's table has in-frame clones only and misses some. The sample contains fewer than 700,000 clones, approximately 96% of which appear only once. Sequenced: naive CD8+ T cells sorted from blood. These TCRs come from a young woman in good health.

The chain uses TRBV4-1 and TRBJ1-1; no clear D. The CDR3 spans 13 residues. V was cut by 0 bases and J by 6 bases, with 8 bases left in between. Germline assignment: CDR1 MGHRA and CDR2 YSYEKL. This CDR3 is CASSQDPGAEAFF. DNA of the CDR3: TGCGCCAGCAGCCAAGATCCCGGGGCTGAAGCTTTCTTT.

This clone has a single count. The CDR3 protein is CASSPPASYNEQFF. The CDR3, as DNA: TGTGCCAGCAGCCCCCCAGCTTCCTACAATGAGCAGTTCTTC. The gene calls are TRBV13 and TRBJ2-1; D is unresolved. Germline CDR1 and CDR2: PRHDT and FYEKMQ (reference sequence). This CDR3 has 14 amino acids. The V end was cut by 5 bases, the J end by 1 base, with 9 bases between.

J is TRBJ2-5 and V is TRBV27; D unclear. The J call may be wrong; the DNA end is better matched by TRBJ2-7. The CDR3 contains 15 residues. The germline gives CDR1 MNHEY, CDR2 SMNVEV (reference sequence). The CDR3 bases are TGTGCCAGCAGTTTATCCAACTTTATTGGGTACGAGCAGTACTTC. This translates into CASSLSNFIGYEQYF.

The chain couples TRBV7-2 to TRBJ2-5, with 9 nucleotides matching TRBD1. Judging by the DNA end, TRBJ2-7 fits better; the J call may be wrong. Germline V gives CDR1 SGHTA, CDR2 FQGNSA. This CDR3 has 14 residues. CDR3 DNA: TGTGCCAGCAGCTCCGGGACAGGGTTCGGCGAGCAGTACTTC. This encodes CASSSGTGFGEQYF.

The V call is TRBV6-4, the J call TRBJ2-1; no clear D. Germline CDR1 and CDR2: MRHNA and SNTAGT. Trimming removed 4 bases from V and 0 bases from J, with 7 bases in between. The CDR3 is 14 amino acids. The CDR3: CASSVTPSYNEQFF. The CDR3 DNA reads as TGTGCCAGCAGTGTTACTCCCTCCTACAATGAGCAGTTCTTC.

This rearrangement joins TRBV19 to TRBJ1-5; D perhaps matches TRBD1 (5 bases). The germline CDR1 and CDR2 sequences are LNHDA and SQIVND (reference sequence). The CDR3 is 14 amino acids. V was pared by 8 bases and J by 0 bases, with 11 bases between. The CDR3 protein is CASQTRDSNQPQHF. CDR3 nucleotides: TGTGCCAGTCAAACCAGGGATAGCAATCAGCCCCAGCATTTT.

V gene TRBV9 combines with J gene TRBJ1-1, with D hard to call. Trimming pared 4 bases from V and 0 bases from J, leaving 16 bases between. Germline assignment: CDR1 SGDLS and CDR2 YYNGEE. The CDR3 extends over 16 amino acids. CDR3 in amino acids: CASSPDYTLMNTEAFF. The CDR3 region has the DNA TGTGCCAGCAGCCCAGACTACACCTTAATGAACACTGAAGCTTTCTTT. Full variable domain (rest looked up from reference TRBV9 and TRBJ1-1): DSGVTQTPKHLITATGQRVTLRCSPRSGDLSVYWYQQSLDQGLQFLIQYYNGEERAKGNILERFSAQQFPDLHSELNLSSLELGDSALYFCASSPDYTLMNTEAFFGQGTRLTVV.

This clone was recorded once. This rearrangement joins TRBV6-5 to TRBJ2-7; D is unresolved. The CDR3 loop spans 13 amino acids. CDR1 MNHEY and CDR2 SVGAGI come from the germline V gene. The ends were cut back, 4 bases at V and 3 bases at J, with 10 bases in the middle. Here the CDR3 DNA reads TGTGCCAGCAGTTCCGGACGGTACTACGAGCAGTACTTC. It encodes CASSSGRYYEQYF.

The chain is built from TRBV13 and TRBJ2-7; TRBD1 agrees at 10 bases. Germline V lookup: CDR1 PRHDT, CDR2 FYEKMQ (reference sequence). This CDR3 contains 15 residues. Losses at the gene ends were 0 bases for V and 3 bases for J; bases not matched to a gene: 2. The CDR3 loop reads CASSLGGTGDYEQYF. In DNA form, the CDR3 reads TGTGCCAGCAGCTTAGGTGGGACAGGGGACTACGAGCAGTACTTC.

This clone has just one count. The chain couples TRBV7-9 to TRBJ1-3; D might be TRBD1 (5 bases). Trimming took off 4 bases at V and 4 bases at J, with 11 bases between the two ends. The CDR3 is 14 amino acids. Germline V CDR1 and CDR2: SEHNR, FQNEAQ (reference sequence). Here the CDR3 reads CASSSQGSGNTIYF. For the CDR3, the DNA is TGTGCCAGCAGCTCGCAGGGCTCCGGAAACACCATATATTTT.

This chain connects TRBV11-2 to TRBJ2-1; TRBD2 matches 8 bases. V lost 3 bases, J lost 6 bases, and 13 bases stayed unmatched. Germline V CDR1 and CDR2: SGHAT, FQNNGV. CDR3 size: 17 residues. The DNA of the CDR3 is TGTGCCAGCAGCTTTGTGACGAGCGGGAGCCAATCCAATGAGCAGTTCTTC. Translation: CASSFVTSGSQSNEQFF.

The V call is TRBV5-6, the J call TRBJ2-7; D remains unclear. V was shortened by 4 bases and J by 6 bases, with 8 bases between the two germline ends. This CDR3 is built from 11 residues. Germline-derived CDR1 and CDR2 are SGHDT and YYEEEE. CDR3 DNA sequence: TGTGCCAGCAGCGCTGGGGTCGAGCAGTACTTC. Protein sequence: CASSAGVEQYF.

This chain links TRBV6-1 with TRBJ2-7; D unresolved. This CDR3 contains 12 residues. Germline-derived CDR1 and CDR2 are MNHNS and SASEGT. The V gene lost 6 bases and the J gene lost 4 bases, with 10 bases spanning the gap. The CDR3 loop reads CASSQTSYEQYF. CDR3 nucleotides: TGTGCCAGCAGCCAGACAAGTTACGAGCAGTACTTC.

The chain recombines TRBV11-2 with TRBJ2-5, with D perhaps TRBD1 (6 bases). The V end lost 7 bases, the J end lost 5 bases, and 20 bases lay between the germline ends. The CDR3 spans 15 residues. CDR1 and CDR2 (germline): SGHAT, FQNNGV. The CDR3 sequence: CASTKTGSALETQYF. The CDR3 coding sequence is TGTGCCAGCACCAAAACAGGGTCGGCGTTGGAGACCCAGTACTTC.